The 4 T cell receptor beta chains presented below share a single source sample, sequenced in a study of control samples from healthy donors and cancer patients. Assay used: immunoSEQ multiplex PCR; TCRdb lists only in-frame clones, some missing. In the table there are under 70,000 clones, 90% to 97% of which are singletons. The sample comprised blood. The receptor source for this set is a woman aged 18-29 years in good health.

CDR3 in amino acids: CASSQVRQDYEQYF. DNA for the CDR3: TGCGCCAGCAGCCAAGTTCGGCAGGACTACGAGCAGTACTTC. The V and J genes are TRBV4-1 and TRBJ2-7; D call uncertain. V was cut by 1 base and J by 3 bases, with 10 bases left in between. The CDR3 is 14 residues long. Looked up from germline, CDR1 is MGHRA and CDR2 is YSYEKL.

The chain joins TRBV2 to TRBJ1-2; weak D call: TRBD1 (5 bases). The CDR3 contains 13 residues. In germline, CDR1 is SNHLY, CDR2 FYNNEI. Trimming cost V 6 bases and J 8 bases, with 16 bases left between them. For the CDR3, the DNA is TGTGCCAGCAGCGGCGCCCCTAGGGACGGCTACACCTTC. This translates into CASSGAPRDGYTF.

CDR3 residues: CASSYMEEAFF. The CDR3 DNA reads TGTGCCAGCAGCTACATGGAGGAAGCTTTCTTT. V and J are TRBV7-9 and TRBJ1-1; no clear D gene. V gave up 4 bases and J gave up 8 bases, with 8 bases separating them. The CDR3 runs 11 residues. Per germline, CDR1 SEHNR and CDR2 FQNEAQ (reference sequence).

The V call is TRBV19, the J call TRBJ1-3; D is perhaps TRBD1 (6 bases). This CDR3 has 14 residues. Trimming pared 4 bases from V and 4 bases from J, leaving 11 bases between. Germline CDR1 LNHDA, CDR2 SQIVND (reference sequence). The CDR3 DNA sequence: TGTGCCAGTAGTAAAACCGGGACAGGAAACACCATATATTTT. Protein product: CASSKTGTGNTIYF.